Presented here are 9 T cell receptor beta chains from one specimen sequenced in a study of blood T cell repertoires in COVID-19 (dated by TCRdb to the early 2020s). The receptor library was made with the immunoSEQ multiplex PCR assay. TCRdb mirrors the immuneACCESS table, restricted to in-frame sequences. Some clones are absent from its copies; in checked studies, under half trace to an unresolved V gene, and the reason for the others is unknown. The sample table records 130,000 to 150,000 clones; approximately 88% of these occur just once. The ten top clones hold over 0.85% of the sample. The sample comprised peripheral blood. These receptor sequences come from a woman between 45 and 60 years old with acute or convalescent COVID-19.

This clone was detected only a few times. The chain combines TRBV5-6 with TRBJ2-2; 10 bases align to TRBD2. Germline V CDR1 and CDR2: SGHDT, YYEEEE. The CDR3 covers 16 residues. V trimming: 0 bases; J trimming: 2 bases; junction bases outside the gene matches: 1. CDR3 region: CASSLVLAGNTGELFF. CDR3 sequence (DNA): TGTGCCAGCAGCTTGGTACTAGCGGGAAACACCGGGGAGCTGTTTTTT.

This clone was recorded once. The V call is TRBV5-4, the J call TRBJ2-4; D ambiguous. Trimming cost V 0 bases and J 1 base, with 14 bases left between them. CDR3 length: 17 amino acids. Germline values: CDR1 SGHNT, CDR2 YYREEE (reference sequence). CDR3 sequence reads: CASSLAEVRRAKNIQYF. The DNA for the CDR3 is TGTGCCAGCAGCTTGGCCGAGGTCCGTAGGGCCAAAAACATTCAGTACTTC.

The genes are TRBV19 and TRBJ1-1; 7 bases are a match to TRBD1. In germline, CDR1 is LNHDA, CDR2 SQIVND (reference sequence). V trimming: 4 bases; J trimming: 0 bases; junction bases outside the gene matches: 14. The CDR3 runs to 18 residues. CDR3 in amino acids: CASSKGQPATNMNTEAFF. The CDR3 coding sequence is TGTGCCAGTAGTAAGGGACAGCCTGCAACTAACATGAACACTGAAGCTTTCTTT.

The chain is built from TRBV19 and TRBJ2-7, with D maybe TRBD1 (5 bases). The CDR3 consists of 14 residues. CDR1 LNHDA and CDR2 SQIVND come from the germline V gene (reference sequence). V lost 5 bases and J 2 bases, leaving 13 bases between the germline ends. Here the CDR3 DNA reads TGTGCCAGTAGTTTTGGGGCGGTCCCCTACGAGCAGTACTTC. Translating it yields CASSFGAVPYEQYF.

The J gene is TRBJ2-7, the V gene TRBV20-1; D may be TRBD1 (6 bases). Germline V CDR1 and CDR2: DFQATT, SNEGSKA (reference sequence). V was trimmed by 6 bases and J by 5 bases, leaving 11 bases between them. The CDR3 length is 11 residues. The CDR3 loop is CSADRRDEQYF. The CDR3, as DNA: TGCAGTGCCGACAGGAGAGACGAGCAGTACTTC.

J is TRBJ1-2 and V is TRBV27; TRBD1 matches at 12 bases. This CDR3 is 13 amino acids long. Germline V gene lookup returns CDR1 MNHEY and CDR2 SMNVEV (reference sequence). V was clipped by 3 bases and J by 8 bases; unmatched bases: 1. In DNA, the CDR3 is TGTGCCAGCAGTTTTGGGACAGGGGGCGGCTACACCTTC. As protein: CASSFGTGGGYTF.

This chain uses TRBV27 with TRBJ2-7; TRBD1 matches at 9 bases. After removal of 6 bases from V and 0 bases from J, the junction contained 6 bases not matched to a gene. CDR1 MNHEY and CDR2 SMNVEV come from the germline V gene (reference sequence). The CDR3 has 15 residues. The CDR3 region is CASSHRDRDSYEQYF. The CDR3 region has the DNA TGTGCCAGCAGCCACCGGGACAGGGACTCCTACGAGCAGTACTTC.

This rearrangement joins TRBV30 to TRBJ1-1; 8 bases are shared with TRBD1. The germline V gene encodes CDR1 GTSNPN and CDR2 SVGIG (reference sequence). V lost 5 bases, J lost 8 bases, and 4 bases stayed unmatched. The CDR3 is 11 residues long. CDR3: CAWGQGAEAFF. CDR3 sequence (DNA): TGTGCCTGGGGTCAGGGGGCAGAAGCTTTCTTT.

This clone was recorded only once. Other DNA sequences of this sample code for an identical CDR3. J is TRBJ1-1 and V is TRBV7-3; D ambiguous. This CDR3 is built from 13 residues. Germline V lookup: CDR1 SGHTA, CDR2 FQGTGA. Trimming removed 0 bases from V and 6 bases from J, with 8 bases in between. The CDR3 sequence: CASSLTEGAEAFF. CDR3 DNA: TGTGCCAGCAGCTTAACGGAGGGAGCTGAAGCTTTCTTT.